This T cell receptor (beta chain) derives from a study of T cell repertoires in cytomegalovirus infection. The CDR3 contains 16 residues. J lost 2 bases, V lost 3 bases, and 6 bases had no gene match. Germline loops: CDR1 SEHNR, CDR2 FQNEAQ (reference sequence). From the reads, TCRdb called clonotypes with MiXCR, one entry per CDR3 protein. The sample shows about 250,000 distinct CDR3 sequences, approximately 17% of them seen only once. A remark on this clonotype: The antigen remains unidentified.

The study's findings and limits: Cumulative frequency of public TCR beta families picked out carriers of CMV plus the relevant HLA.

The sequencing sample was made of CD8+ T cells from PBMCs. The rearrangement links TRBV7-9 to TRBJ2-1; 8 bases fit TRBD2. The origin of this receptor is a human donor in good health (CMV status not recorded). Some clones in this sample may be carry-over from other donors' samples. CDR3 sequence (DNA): TGTGCCAGCAGCTTCCTTAGCGGGGCGGCCTACAATGAGCAGTTCTTC. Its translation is CASSFLSGAAYNEQFF.